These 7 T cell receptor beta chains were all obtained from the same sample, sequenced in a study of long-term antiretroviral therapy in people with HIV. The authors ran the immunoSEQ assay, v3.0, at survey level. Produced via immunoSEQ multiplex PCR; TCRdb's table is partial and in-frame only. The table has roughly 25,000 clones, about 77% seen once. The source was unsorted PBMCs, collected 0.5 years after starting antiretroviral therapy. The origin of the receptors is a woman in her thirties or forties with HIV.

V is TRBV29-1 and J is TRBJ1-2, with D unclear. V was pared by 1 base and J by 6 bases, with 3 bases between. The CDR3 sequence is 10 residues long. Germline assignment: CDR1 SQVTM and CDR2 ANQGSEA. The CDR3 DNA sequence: TGCAGCGTTGAAGTCGATGGCTACACCTTC. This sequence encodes CSVEVDGYTF.

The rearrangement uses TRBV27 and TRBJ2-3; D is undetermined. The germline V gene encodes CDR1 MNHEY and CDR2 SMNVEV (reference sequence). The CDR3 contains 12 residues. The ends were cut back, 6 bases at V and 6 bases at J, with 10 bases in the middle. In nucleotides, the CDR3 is TGTGCCAGCAGCGCTCACTGGGATACGCAGTATTTT. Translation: CASSAHWDTQYF.

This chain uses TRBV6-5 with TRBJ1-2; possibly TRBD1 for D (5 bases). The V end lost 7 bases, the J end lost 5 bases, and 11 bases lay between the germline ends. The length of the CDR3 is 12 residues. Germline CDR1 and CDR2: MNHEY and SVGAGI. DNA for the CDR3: TGTGCCAGCACGGGGGGAGAGTATGGCTACACCTTC. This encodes CASTGGEYGYTF.

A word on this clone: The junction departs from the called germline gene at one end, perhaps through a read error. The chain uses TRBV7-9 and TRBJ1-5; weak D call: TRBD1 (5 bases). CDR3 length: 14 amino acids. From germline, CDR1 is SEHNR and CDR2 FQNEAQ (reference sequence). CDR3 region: CASSLARDGQTQHF. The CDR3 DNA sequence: TGTGCCAGCAGCCTAGCGAGGGACGGCCAGACCCAGCATTTT.

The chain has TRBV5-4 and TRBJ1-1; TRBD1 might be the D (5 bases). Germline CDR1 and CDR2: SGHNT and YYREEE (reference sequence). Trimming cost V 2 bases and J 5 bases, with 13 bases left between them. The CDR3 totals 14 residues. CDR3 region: CASSLQDWGTEAFF. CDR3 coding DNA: TGTGCCAGCAGCTTACAGGACTGGGGAACTGAAGCTTTCTTT.

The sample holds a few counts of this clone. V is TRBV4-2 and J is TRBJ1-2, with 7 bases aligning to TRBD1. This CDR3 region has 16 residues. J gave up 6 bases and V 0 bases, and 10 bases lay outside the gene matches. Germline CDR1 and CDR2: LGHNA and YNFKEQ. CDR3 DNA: TGTGCCAGCAGCCAAGACAGGGACAGCGTCCTCCATGGCTACACCTTC. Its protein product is CASSQDRDSVLHGYTF.

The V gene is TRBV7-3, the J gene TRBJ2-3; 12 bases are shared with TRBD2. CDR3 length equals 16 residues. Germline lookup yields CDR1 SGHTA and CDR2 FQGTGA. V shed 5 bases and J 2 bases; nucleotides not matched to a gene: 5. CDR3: CASSPRTSGITDTQYF. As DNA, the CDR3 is TGTGCCAGCAGCCCTAGGACTAGCGGGATCACAGATACGCAGTATTTT.